This passage covers 32 T cell receptor beta chains from one sample sequenced in a study of T-cell reconstitution after alpha-beta-depleted transplantation in children. During its preparation, the TCRbeta library received unique molecular identifiers. TCRdb independently ran MiXCR on the PCR reads; one entry per CDR3 protein. The sample carries a few hundred thousand distinct CDR3 sequences, roughly 14% recorded once. The sample here was PBMCs, taken from the stem cell graft. These receptor sequences come from a human donor who donated a stem cell graft to a child with Fanconi anemia.

This clonotype was recorded many times. The genes are TRBV27 and TRBJ1-6; D is uncertain. Germline CDR1 is MNHEY and CDR2 is SMNVEV (reference sequence). V was clipped by 3 bases and J by 0 bases, with 3 bases between them. The CDR3 runs to 14 residues. The DNA for the CDR3 is TGTGCCAGCAGTTTGGGCTCCTATAATTCACCCCTCCACTTT. Translated: CASSLGSYNSPLHF.

This clonotype appeared a few times. This chain connects TRBV19 to TRBJ1-2; 8 bases are a match to TRBD1. The CDR3 length is 15 residues. V dropped 3 bases and J dropped 4; count of bases not matched to a gene: 7. Germline V gene data show CDR1 as LNHDA and CDR2 as SQIVND (reference sequence). CDR3 region: CASSMGRDRRYGYTF. The CDR3 DNA follows: TGTGCCAGTAGTATGGGTCGGGACAGGCGCTATGGCTACACCTTC.

There are many counts of this clonotype. The chain couples TRBV4-3 to TRBJ2-3; possible D gene TRBD2, 6 bases. The germline CDR1 and CDR2 sequences are LGHNA and YSLEER. V was clipped by 0 bases and J by 10 bases, with 11 bases between them. This CDR3 comprises 13 residues. CDR3 bases: TGCGCCAGCAGCCAAGAAGGAGGGCTGGCGCAGTATTTT. Protein sequence: CASSQEGGLAQYF.

This chain uses TRBV5-6 with TRBJ1-6; no reliable D call. The length of the CDR3 is 15 residues. The V gene's germline CDR1 is SGHDT and CDR2 YYEEEE. The V end lost 3 bases, the J end lost 9 bases, and 16 bases lay between the germline ends. CDR3 DNA sequence: TGTGCCAGCAGCTGGGCTTCTTCACGCAGTTCACCCCTCCACTTT. Its protein is CASSWASSRSSPLHF.

This clonotype was seen only a few times. The chain combines TRBV3-1 with TRBJ1-5, with a weak D call TRBD1 (6 bases). V was pared by 4 bases and J by 4 bases, with 17 bases between. The CDR3 is made up of 16 amino acids. Per germline, CDR1 LGHDT and CDR2 YNNKEL (reference sequence). The CDR3 DNA follows: TGTGCCAGCAGCCGCTCGGCGGGGGGCTTAAATCAGCCCCAGCATTTT. Protein: CASSRSAGGLNQPQHF.

This clonotype was counted at least ten times. V gene TRBV28 combines with J gene TRBJ1-1; a possible D gene is TRBD1 (5 bases). The germline V and J ends were trimmed by 7 bases and 0 bases, with 9 bases remaining between them. There are 13 residues in the CDR3. Germline V gives CDR1 MDHEN, CDR2 SYDVKM. CDR3 protein: CASTLTVNTEAFF. CDR3 nucleotides: TGTGCCAGCACCCTGACAGTGAACACTGAAGCTTTCTTT.

This clonotype was found a few times. The chain has TRBV4-2 and TRBJ2-7, with D possibly TRBD1 on 5 matching bases. V dropped 6 bases and J dropped 2 bases, with 11 bases sitting between them. The CDR3 is made up of 13 amino acids. In germline, CDR1 is LGHNA, CDR2 YNFKEQ. CDR3 residues: CASSPTETYEQYF. Here the CDR3 DNA reads TGTGCCAGCAGTCCGACAGAAACCTACGAGCAGTACTTC.

The chain employs TRBV20-1 and TRBJ1-5, with TRBD1 as a possible D gene (6 bases). The CDR3 has 15 residues. CDR1 is DFQATT, CDR2 SNEGSKA, per germline (reference sequence). V was trimmed by 6 bases and J by 7 bases, leaving 22 bases between them. The CDR3 DNA follows: TGCAGTGCCACCGGGGGACCAGGGGCGGGGCAGCCCCAGCATTTT. It codes for CSATGGPGAGQPQHF.

This clonotype was counted between two and nine times. The chain employs TRBV3-1 and TRBJ1-4; unclear D gene. This CDR3 contains 15 residues. V gave up 4 bases and J gave up 4 bases, with 13 bases separating them. CDR1 and CDR2 from the germline V gene are LGHDT and YNNKEL (reference sequence). The CDR3 nucleotides read TGTGCCAGCAGCCTTAAGGCTGGGATTAATGAAAAACTGTTTTTT. It encodes CASSLKAGINEKLFF. Together with reference TRBV3-1 and TRBJ1-4, the CDR3 gives the full variable domain: DTAVSQTPKYLVTQMGNDKSIKCEQNLGHDTMYWYKQDSKKFLKIMFSYNNKELIINETVPNRFSPKSPDKAHLNLHINSLELGDSAVYFCASSLKAGINEKLFFGSGTQLSVL.

About this clonotype itself: This may stem from a read error, because a much larger clone lies one nucleotide away. The gene calls are TRBV5-1 and TRBJ2-1; D is perhaps TRBD1 (6 bases). The CDR3 sequence is 16 residues long. Germline lookup yields CDR1 SGHRS and CDR2 YFSETQ. The CDR3 here is CASSLVGQGLNNGQFF. DNA of the CDR3: TGCGCCAGCAGCTTGGTGGGGCAGGGGCTAAACAATGGGCAGTTCTTC.

The chain joins TRBV11-2 to TRBJ2-1; D remains ambiguous. The CDR3 has 12 residues. The V end lost 3 bases, the J end lost 13 bases, and 13 bases lay between the germline ends. The germline CDR1 and CDR2 sequences are SGHAT and FQNNGV. The DNA of the CDR3 is TGTGCCAGCAGCTTCACCCCGGGCTCACAGTTCTTC. This translates into CASSFTPGSQFF. The full variable domain, completed using reference TRBV11-2 and TRBJ2-1, is EAGVAQSPRYKIIEKRQSVAFWCNPISGHATLYWYQQILGQGPKLLIQFQNNGVVDDSQLPKDRFSAERLKGVDSTLKIQPAKLEDSAVYLCASSFTPGSQFFGPGTRLTVL.

There are many counts of this clonotype. The chain is built from TRBV15 and TRBJ2-5, with D possibly being TRBD2 (5 bases). The length of the CDR3 is 15 residues. V lost 1 base and J 2 bases, leaving 11 bases between the germline ends. Germline V lookup: CDR1 LNHNV, CDR2 YYDKDF (reference sequence). CDR3 sequence (DNA): TGTGCCACCAGCAGAGGAGGGTCCGTGCAAGAGACCCAGTACTTC. It yields the protein CATSRGGSVQETQYF.

This clonotype was detected many times. The chain has TRBV5-5 and TRBJ1-1, with D unclear. The V gene's germline CDR1 is SGHKS and CDR2 YYEKEE (reference sequence). Trimming stripped 1 base from V and 3 bases from J, with 10 bases between. The CDR3 covers 14 residues. The CDR3 bases are TGTGCCAGCAGCTTGCAAGTCAGTTACACTGAAGCTTTCTTT. Amino acid sequence: CASSLQVSYTEAFF.

The chain has TRBV20-1 and TRBJ2-1; TRBD2 is a possible D gene (6 bases). The ends were cut back, 3 bases at V and 0 bases at J, with 9 bases in the middle. This CDR3 is 14 amino acids long. Per the germline V gene, CDR1 is DFQATT and CDR2 is SNEGSKA (reference sequence). The CDR3 sequence is CSASVGSSYNEQFF. The DNA for the CDR3 is TGCAGTGCTAGTGTCGGGAGCTCCTACAATGAGCAGTTCTTC.

This clonotype was observed a handful of times. The CDR3 DNA reads TGCGCCAGCAGCTTGGAAATTAGGCGCACCACTGAAGCTTTCTTT. As protein: CASSLEIRRTTEAFF. V and J are TRBV5-1 and TRBJ1-1; no reliable D call. Germline V gene lookup returns CDR1 SGHRS and CDR2 YFSETQ. The germline V and J ends were trimmed by 0 bases and 4 bases, with 13 bases remaining between them. There are 15 residues in the CDR3.

The chain is built from TRBV9 and TRBJ2-5, with 8 nucleotides matching TRBD2. This CDR3 is 16 amino acids long. CDR1 and CDR2 from the germline V gene are SGDLS and YYNGEE. With V trimmed by 4 bases and J by 0 bases, 8 bases remained unmatched. CDR3 DNA: TGTGCCAGCAGCTTGCGGGGGGCTACGAACCAAGAGACCCAGTACTTC. Protein sequence: CASSLRGATNQETQYF.

This clonotype has ten or more counts. The V call is TRBV5-1, the J call TRBJ1-5; D perhaps matches TRBD1 (5 bases). Trimming stripped 0 bases from V and 4 bases from J, with 11 bases between. Germline CDR1 is SGHRS and CDR2 is YFSETQ. The CDR3 sequence is 15 residues long. The CDR3 DNA is TGCGCCAGCAGCTTGGAGGGGTCGGGAAATCAGCCCCAGCATTTT. It codes for CASSLEGSGNQPQHF.

Many counts were recorded for this clonotype. The gene calls are TRBV29-1 and TRBJ2-1; TRBD2 matches 8 bases. Trimming cost V 7 bases and J 8 bases; bases outside gene matches: 10. This CDR3 is built from 13 residues. Per the germline V gene, CDR1 is SQVTM and CDR2 is ANQGSEA. The CDR3 here is CSATLGLAYEQFF. CDR3 sequence (DNA): TGCAGCGCCACTCTCGGACTAGCCTATGAGCAGTTCTTC.

The chain has TRBV29-1 and TRBJ2-1, with 11 bases aligning to TRBD1. There are 12 residues in the CDR3. CDR1 is SQVTM, CDR2 ANQGSEA, per germline. Trimming at V came to 7 bases and at J to 7 bases, leaving 3 bases not matched to a gene. This CDR3 reads CSAGQGGNEQFF. The CDR3 region has the DNA TGCAGCGCGGGACAGGGGGGGAATGAGCAGTTCTTC.

This clonotype has only a few counts. The chain links TRBV5-4 to TRBJ2-1; 8 bases map to TRBD2. Germline CDR1 reads SGHNT; CDR2 reads YYREEE (reference sequence). V trimming: 0 bases; J trimming: 10 bases; junction bases outside the gene matches: 12. CDR3 length: 16 amino acids. CDR3 amino acids: CASSLGGRGATGEQFF. In DNA, the CDR3 is TGTGCCAGCAGCTTGGGGGGGCGGGGGGCAACAGGGGAGCAGTTCTTC.

This clonotype has just a few counts. The chain has TRBV7-8 and TRBJ2-1, with a possible D match to TRBD1 (6 bases). The V end lost 3 bases, the J end lost 2 bases, and 8 bases lay between the germline ends. The CDR3 consists of 14 residues. Looked up from germline, CDR1 is SGHVS and CDR2 is FQNEAQ. The CDR3 sequence: CASSFAGAYNEQFF. Here the CDR3 DNA reads TGTGCCAGCAGCTTTGCAGGGGCCTACAATGAGCAGTTCTTC.

This rearrangement joins TRBV12-3 or TRBV12-4 to TRBJ2-2, with 11 bases lining up with TRBD2. The V segment lost 8 bases and the J segment 2 bases; nucleotides outside the gene matches: 4. This CDR3 comprises 15 residues. CDR3 nucleotide sequence: TGTGCCAGCGGGGGACTAGCGGTAAACACCGGGGAGCTGTTTTTT. Amino acids: CASGGLAVNTGELFF.

This clonotype has a handful of counts. The chain carries TRBV29-1 and TRBJ2-3; either TRBD1 or TRBD2 may supply D (5 bases each). V shed 1 base and J shed 0 bases, with 14 bases lying between them. This CDR3 is 16 amino acids long. Per the germline V gene, CDR1 is SQVTM and CDR2 is ANQGSEA. CDR3 DNA: TGCAGCGTTGAAGGTCCTCTGAGGGGAAGCACAGATACGCAGTATTTT. Encoded protein: CSVEGPLRGSTDTQYF.

The table lists this clonotype with a few counts. V and J are TRBV12-3 or TRBV12-4 and TRBJ2-1; 9 nucleotides align to TRBD1. The length of the CDR3 is 15 residues. Trimming removed 6 bases from V and 6 bases from J; junction bases left unmatched: 9. The DNA for the CDR3 is TGTGCCAGCAGAACCACAGGGGGCTTAGGCAATGAGCAGTTCTTC. Its protein is CASRTTGGLGNEQFF.

CDR3 DNA: TGCGCCAGCAGCTTGGGACGGGAAACCTACGAGCAGTACTTC. Translation gives CASSLGRETYEQYF. The rearrangement joins TRBV5-1 to TRBJ2-7; D possibly corresponds to TRBD2 (5 bases). Germline V CDR1 and CDR2: SGHRS, YFSETQ. V was cut by 0 bases and J by 2 bases, with 9 bases left in between. The CDR3 is made up of 14 amino acids.

This clonotype was seen more than once but under ten times. This chain links TRBV20-1 with TRBJ1-2; TRBD1 matches 8 bases. This CDR3 contains 14 residues. Losses at the gene ends were 4 bases for V and 3 bases for J; bases not matched to a gene: 7. Per germline, CDR1 DFQATT and CDR2 SNEGSKA (reference sequence). CDR3 loop: CSAKLGQGDYGYTF. The CDR3 DNA follows: TGCAGTGCTAAATTAGGACAGGGTGACTATGGCTACACCTTC.

This clonotype was observed many times. J is TRBJ1-1 and V is TRBV7-9; 7 bases are a match to TRBD1. The V gene's germline CDR1 is SEHNR and CDR2 FQNEAQ (reference sequence). The junction had 11 bases not matched to a gene; V was cut back by 4 bases and J by 3 bases. The CDR3 contains 16 residues. The CDR3 region is CASSSRTGGEDTEAFF. CDR3 nucleotide sequence: TGTGCCAGCAGCTCTCGGACAGGCGGAGAGGACACTGAAGCTTTCTTT.

The gene calls are TRBV6-5 and TRBJ1-1; 7 nucleotides agree with TRBD1. Germline assignment: CDR1 MNHEY and CDR2 SVGAGI. The V segment lost 0 bases and the J segment 4 bases; nucleotides outside the gene matches: 2. The CDR3 consists of 14 residues. Here the CDR3 reads CASSYSWTGTEAFF. The CDR3 nucleotides are TGTGCCAGCAGTTACTCCTGGACAGGCACTGAAGCTTTCTTT.

The sample holds a few counts of this clonotype. V gene TRBV5-1 combines with J gene TRBJ2-3; no clear D gene. The germline V and J ends were trimmed by 2 bases and 6 bases, with 10 bases remaining between them. The CDR3 loop spans 13 amino acids. Germline CDR1 is SGHRS and CDR2 is YFSETQ. Here the CDR3 DNA reads TGCGCCAGCAGCTTCGGACCTTTTGATACGCAGTATTTT. It yields the protein CASSFGPFDTQYF. The full variable domain, completed using reference TRBV5-1 and TRBJ2-3, is KAGVTQTPRYLIKTRGQQVTLSCSPISGHRSVSWYQQTPGQGLQFLFEYFSETQRNKGNFPGRFSGRQFSNSRSEMNVSTLELGDSALYLCASSFGPFDTQYFGPGTRLTVL.

The V gene is TRBV12-3 or TRBV12-4, the J gene TRBJ1-1; 8 nucleotides agree with TRBD1. This CDR3 has 13 amino acids. V dropped 1 base and J dropped 8; count of bases not matched to a gene: 3. The CDR3 nucleotides are TGTGCCAGCAGTTTAGGCGGACAGGGCGAAGCTTTCTTT. It is translated as CASSLGGQGEAFF.

Many counts were recorded for this clonotype. V and J are TRBV7-2 and TRBJ2-1, with TRBD2 matching 7 bases. The length of the CDR3 is 13 residues. Trimming cost V 1 base and J 10 bases; bases outside gene matches: 4. Germline V gene sequence: CDR1 SGHTA, CDR2 FQGNSA. This chain's CDR3 is CASSLDFSGEQFF. CDR3 coding DNA: TGTGCCAGCAGCTTAGATTTTAGCGGGGAGCAGTTCTTC.

A few counts support this clonotype. J is TRBJ2-2 and V is TRBV4-1; possibly TRBD1 or TRBD2 for D (7 bases each). The germline V and J ends were trimmed by 2 bases and 5 bases, with 15 bases remaining between them. Germline lookup yields CDR1 MGHRA and CDR2 YSYEKL. The CDR3 is 16 amino acids. This CDR3 is CASSQQPGGGTGELFF. The CDR3 coding sequence is TGCGCCAGCAGCCAACAACCAGGGGGAGGGACCGGGGAGCTGTTTTTT.